The 20 T cell receptor beta chains below come from one sample, sequenced in a study of blood T cell repertoires in COVID-19 (dated by TCRdb to about 2020). Receptors were amplified or captured by the immunoSEQ multiplex PCR assay. Imported from immuneACCESS, the table was reduced by TCRdb to in-frame sequences with V and J called. These copies leave out some clones; in studies compared against another copy, an unresolved V gene accounts for under half, and the cause of the remainder is not known. The sample yields roughly 160,000 clones; 80% to 85% were counted once. The ten largest clones add up to 14% of the sample. Sequenced material: peripheral blood. All receptors derive from a man aged 18 to 29 with active or convalescent COVID-19.

The rearrangement joins TRBV29-1 to TRBJ2-1; 7 bases fit TRBD1. The V gene's germline CDR1 is SQVTM and CDR2 ANQGSEA. J gave up 3 bases and V 3 bases, and 8 bases lay outside the gene matches. The CDR3 has 15 amino acids. Here the CDR3 DNA reads TGCAGCGTTGAGAGTATCAGGGGGAACTACAATGAGCAGTTCTTC. Translating gives CSVESIRGNYNEQFF.

The chain recombines TRBV7-2 with TRBJ2-5, with D possibly matching TRBD2 (5 bases). V was pared by 5 bases and J by 4 bases, with 11 bases between. The CDR3 has 13 residues. The germline V gene has CDR1 SGHTA and CDR2 FQGNSA. DNA of the CDR3: TGTGCCAGCAGCCTCCTGAGGGTAGAGACCCAGTACTTC. It is translated as CASSLLRVETQYF.

In DNA form, the CDR3 reads TGTGCCAGCTCACCGGACAGCCGTTCTATTGGCTACACCTTC. As protein: CASSPDSRSIGYTF. This chain uses TRBV18 with TRBJ1-2, with D perhaps TRBD1 (6 bases). Germline values: CDR1 KGHSH, CDR2 LQKENI. The CDR3 sequence is 14 residues long. The V and J ends lost 3 bases and 7 bases respectively, with 15 bases between them.

This clone was recorded once. This sequence joins TRBV19 and TRBJ1-1; D perhaps matches TRBD1 (6 bases). Looked up from germline, CDR1 is LNHDA and CDR2 is SQIVND (reference sequence). V was shortened by 1 base and J by 0 bases, with 9 bases between the two germline ends. CDR3 length: 15 residues. CDR3 coding DNA: TGTGCCAGTAGTATAGGGACAGCTATGAACACTGAAGCTTTCTTT. Protein: CASSIGTAMNTEAFF.

This chain links TRBV6-5 with TRBJ2-1; D unclear. Looked up from germline, CDR1 is MNHEY and CDR2 is SVGAGI. V was trimmed by 7 bases and J by 1 base, leaving 14 bases between them. This CDR3 spans 15 amino acids. CDR3 nucleotides: TGTGCCAGCATCATGAGCGCCTTGTCCTACAATGAGCAGTTCTTC. It encodes CASIMSALSYNEQFF.

This chain uses TRBV7-2 with TRBJ2-7; D gene unclear. This CDR3 region has 13 residues. CDR1 is SGHTA and CDR2 is FQGNSA in the germline V gene. V shed 5 bases and J shed 3 bases, with 11 bases lying between them. The CDR3 DNA is TGTGCCAGCAGCCCCTTGCCAGTCTACGAGCAGTACTTC. Translation: CASSPLPVYEQYF.

The genes are TRBV2 and TRBJ2-7, with a tentative D call TRBD1 (6 bases). Germline loops: CDR1 SNHLY, CDR2 FYNNEI. V was trimmed by 5 bases and J by 5 bases, leaving 16 bases between them. The length of the CDR3 is 14 residues. The CDR3 DNA sequence: TGTGCCAGCAGTCCACAGGGATCTTCCAACGAGCAGTACTTC. It translates to CASSPQGSSNEQYF.

A note on this clone: An end of the junction does not agree with germline; a read error may underlie this. The rearrangement links TRBV19 to TRBJ1-6, with D possibly matching TRBD1 (6 bases). The CDR3 spans 13 residues. Germline CDR1 and CDR2: LNHDA and SQIVND (reference sequence). CDR3 DNA: TGTGCGAGTAAGCAGGGGTCGGCCCACGTCCTCCACTTT. This encodes CASKQGSAHVLHF.

The V gene is TRBV19, the J gene TRBJ2-1, with TRBD2 identical over 7 bases. V lost 5 bases and J lost 6; bases outside the gene matches: 13. Germline V gene lookup returns CDR1 LNHDA and CDR2 SQIVND (reference sequence). The CDR3 runs to 16 residues. The CDR3 coding sequence is TGTGCCAGTAGTCCCCCCTTGGGAGGGATGGTCAATGAGCAGTTCTTC. This encodes CASSPPLGGMVNEQFF.

The J gene is TRBJ2-7, the V gene TRBV7-2; 13 bases map to TRBD2. The CDR3 extends over 15 amino acids. Germline lookup yields CDR1 SGHTA and CDR2 FQGNSA. J was trimmed by 3 bases and V by 5 bases; bases with no gene match: 4. CDR3 residues: CASSRRLAGGYEQYF. CDR3 DNA: TGTGCCAGCAGCCGTAGACTAGCGGGAGGCTACGAGCAGTACTTC.

The rearrangement joins TRBV15 to TRBJ2-7; 7 nucleotides line up with TRBD1. The CDR3 length is 12 residues. Germline lookup yields CDR1 LNHNV and CDR2 YYDKDF (reference sequence). Trimming took 3 bases from V and 9 from J; bases not matched to a gene: 5. The CDR3 reads CATSRYTGAQYF. Written as DNA, the CDR3 is TGTGCCACCAGCAGGTATACAGGGGCGCAGTACTTC. Based on the CDR3 plus reference TRBV15 and TRBJ2-7, the full variable domain is DAMVIQNPRYQVTQFGKPVTLSCSQTLNHNVMYWYQQKSSQAPKLLFHYYDKDFNNEADTPDNFQSRRPNTSFCFLDIRSPGLGDTAMYLCATSRYTGAQYFGPGTRLTVT.

The table lists this clone with a few counts. The chain has TRBV28 and TRBJ1-5, with TRBD1 matching 8 bases. V dropped 10 bases and J dropped 4; count of bases not matched to a gene: 3. The length of the CDR3 is 12 residues. Germline CDR1 MDHEN, CDR2 SYDVKM. The CDR3 loop is CAIQGANQPQHF. The CDR3 DNA reads as TGTGCCATCCAGGGGGCAAATCAGCCCCAGCATTTT.

The chain employs TRBV6-5 and TRBJ1-6; the match to TRBD1 covers 7 bases. With 2 bases clipped from V and 10 bases from J, the junction kept 11 bases outside the gene matches. Germline V lookup: CDR1 MNHEY, CDR2 SVGAGI. The CDR3 length is 16 residues. This CDR3 reads CASSYGTSQGESPLHF. The CDR3 nucleotides read TGTGCCAGCAGTTACGGAACCTCCCAGGGGGAGTCACCCCTCCACTTT.

The chain uses TRBV10-2 and TRBJ1-3, with D tentatively TRBD1 (6 bases). CDR1 is WSHSY and CDR2 is SAAADI in the germline V gene. This CDR3 comprises 13 residues. V gave up 5 bases and J gave up 3 bases, with 8 bases separating them. CDR3 loop: CASSSGVGNTIYF. DNA of the CDR3: TGCGCCAGCAGTTCAGGGGTTGGAAACACCATATATTTT.

The chain has TRBV7-9 and TRBJ2-1; 9 nucleotides match TRBD2. The CDR3 is 16 residues long. Germline lookup yields CDR1 SEHNR and CDR2 FQNEAQ (reference sequence). With 5 bases clipped from V and 2 bases from J, the junction kept 7 bases outside the gene matches. The CDR3 sequence: CASSLTGTSTYNEQFF. CDR3 in DNA: TGTGCCAGCAGCCTTACTGGGACTAGCACCTACAATGAGCAGTTCTTC.

The chain links TRBV28 to TRBJ1-2; 9 bases are shared with TRBD1. This CDR3 is 16 amino acids long. Per the germline V gene, CDR1 is MDHEN and CDR2 is SYDVKM. The J segment lost 5 bases and the V segment lost 7 bases, leaving 14 bases of the junction unmatched. CDR3 protein: CASNSAYRGRRYGYTF. For the CDR3, the DNA is TGTGCCAGCAATTCGGCCTACAGGGGGCGAAGATATGGCTACACCTTC.

The chain is built from TRBV5-1 and TRBJ2-5, with D possibly matching TRBD1 (6 bases). The CDR3 consists of 14 residues. Germline-derived CDR1 and CDR2 are SGHRS and YFSETQ. V gave up 7 bases and J gave up 5 bases, with 18 bases separating them. The CDR3 here is CASLRDTTDETQYF. Written as DNA, the CDR3 is TGCGCCAGCTTACGGGACACCACCGACGAGACCCAGTACTTC.

A few counts support this clone. Other DNA sequences in the same sample also yield this CDR3. The V gene is TRBV5-1, the J gene TRBJ1-1; D gene unclear. Germline V CDR1 and CDR2: SGHRS, YFSETQ. This CDR3 spans 14 amino acids. Trimming left V 0 bases short and J 2 bases short, with 8 bases between. The CDR3: CASSLGQTNTEAFF. In DNA, the CDR3 is TGCGCCAGCAGCTTGGGCCAGACAAACACTGAAGCTTTCTTT.

This sequence joins TRBV28 and TRBJ2-7, with 14 bases identical to TRBD2. The V segment lost 5 bases and the J segment 2 bases; nucleotides outside the gene matches: 8. Germline CDR1 and CDR2: MDHEN and SYDVKM. The CDR3 runs 17 residues. The CDR3 DNA sequence: TGTGCCAGCAGTCTAGAAAAGGGACTAGCGGGAGCCTACGAGCAGTACTTC. Amino acids: CASSLEKGLAGAYEQYF.

A single count supports this clone. The V gene is TRBV6-5, the J gene TRBJ2-3; D ambiguous. Trimming cost V 5 bases and J 0 bases, with 12 bases left between them. There are 15 residues in the CDR3. Germline V CDR1 and CDR2: MNHEY, SVGAGI. The chain's CDR3 is CASSTTLTSTDTQYF. CDR3 bases: TGTGCCAGCAGTACGACACTTACTAGCACAGATACGCAGTATTTT.